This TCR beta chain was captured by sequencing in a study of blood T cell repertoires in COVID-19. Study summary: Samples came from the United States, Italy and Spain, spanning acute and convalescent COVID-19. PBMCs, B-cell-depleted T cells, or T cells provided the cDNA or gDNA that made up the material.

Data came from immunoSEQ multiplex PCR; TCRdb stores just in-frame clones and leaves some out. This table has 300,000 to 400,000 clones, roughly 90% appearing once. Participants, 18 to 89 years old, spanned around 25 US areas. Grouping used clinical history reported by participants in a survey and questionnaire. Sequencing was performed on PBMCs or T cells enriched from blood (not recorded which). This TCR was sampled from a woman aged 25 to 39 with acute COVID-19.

CDR3 in DNA: TGTGCCTGGAGTGTGACAGGGGCTCATCCTCCCCTCCACTTT. It yields the protein CAWSVTGAHPPLHF. The chain joins TRBV30 to TRBJ1-6; 8 bases line up with TRBD1. The germline gives CDR1 GTSNPN, CDR2 SVGIG (reference sequence). The CDR3 totals 14 residues. V gave up 0 bases and J gave up 13 bases; unmatched junction bases: 8.